Sequencing of this TCR beta chain was carried out in a study of metastatic and nonmetastatic thyroid tumors. The V segment lost 2 bases and the J segment 2 bases; nucleotides outside the gene matches: 10. The CDR3 loop spans 17 amino acids. Germline V gene sequence: CDR1 SGHRS, CDR2 YFSETQ. About this clone itself: Its antigen is unidentified.

Study-wide results and limits: Reports indicated that malignant thyroid tumors showed significantly higher TCR beta diversity than benign nodules did, in blood and tumor.

Prior to thyroid surgery, none of the patients had received any treatment. Per the original data handling: The authors used CDR3 differences across clinicopathological groups to build a distant-metastasis classifier for papillary thyroid cancer. Using MiXCR, TCRdb re-called clones from the PCR reads. None of the V and J calls come from the authors' own analysis; TCRdb made them. Of some 30,000 clones detected, around a third appear once; the ten largest clones hold 16%. The TCR comes from a female donor with papillary thyroid cancer or a benign thyroid nodule (not recorded which). Some clones in this sample may be carry-over from other donors' samples. Sequencing was done on a sample of tumor tissue. The chain employs TRBV5-1 and TRBJ2-3; 8 bases match TRBD2. Here the CDR3 DNA reads TGCGCCAGCAGCTTAGGTCTAGCGGGCGCTTTCACAGATACGCAGTATTTT. Its translation is CASSLGLAGAFTDTQYF.